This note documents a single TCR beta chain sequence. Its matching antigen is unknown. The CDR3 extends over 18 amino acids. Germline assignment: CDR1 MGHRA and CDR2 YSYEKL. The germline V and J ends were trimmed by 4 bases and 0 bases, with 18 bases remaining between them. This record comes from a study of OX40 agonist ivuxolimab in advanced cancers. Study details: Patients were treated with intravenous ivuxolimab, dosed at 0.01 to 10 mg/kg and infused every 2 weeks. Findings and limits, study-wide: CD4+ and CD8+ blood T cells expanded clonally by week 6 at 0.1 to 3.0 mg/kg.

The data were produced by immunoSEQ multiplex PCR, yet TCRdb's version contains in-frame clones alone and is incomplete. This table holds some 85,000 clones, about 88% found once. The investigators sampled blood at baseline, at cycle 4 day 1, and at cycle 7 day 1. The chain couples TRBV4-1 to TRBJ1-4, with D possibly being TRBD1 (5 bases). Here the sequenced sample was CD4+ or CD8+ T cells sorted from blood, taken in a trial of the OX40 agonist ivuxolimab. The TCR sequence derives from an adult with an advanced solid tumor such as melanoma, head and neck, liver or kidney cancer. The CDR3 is CASSLYTWTLATNEKLFF. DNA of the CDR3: TGCGCCAGCAGCCTATACACCTGGACACTTGCAACTAATGAAAAACTGTTTTTT.